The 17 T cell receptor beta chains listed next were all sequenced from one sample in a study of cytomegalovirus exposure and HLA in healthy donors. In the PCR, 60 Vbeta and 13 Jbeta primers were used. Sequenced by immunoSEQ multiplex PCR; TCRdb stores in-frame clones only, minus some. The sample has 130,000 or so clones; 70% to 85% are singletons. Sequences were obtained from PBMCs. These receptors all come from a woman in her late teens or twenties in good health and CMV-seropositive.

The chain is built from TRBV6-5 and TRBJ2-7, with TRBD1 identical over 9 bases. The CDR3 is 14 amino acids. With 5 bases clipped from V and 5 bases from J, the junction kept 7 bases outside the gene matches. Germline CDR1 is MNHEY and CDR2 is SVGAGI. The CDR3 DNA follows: TGTGCCAGCAGTGCGGGACAGGGTTTCCACGAGCAGTACTTC. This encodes CASSAGQGFHEQYF.

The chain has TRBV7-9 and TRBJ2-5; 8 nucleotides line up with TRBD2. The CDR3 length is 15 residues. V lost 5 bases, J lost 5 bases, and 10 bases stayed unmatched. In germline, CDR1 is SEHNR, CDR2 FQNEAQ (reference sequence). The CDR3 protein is CASSPPAGARETQYF. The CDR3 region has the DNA TGTGCCAGCAGCCCCCCAGCGGGGGCTAGGGAGACCCAGTACTTC.

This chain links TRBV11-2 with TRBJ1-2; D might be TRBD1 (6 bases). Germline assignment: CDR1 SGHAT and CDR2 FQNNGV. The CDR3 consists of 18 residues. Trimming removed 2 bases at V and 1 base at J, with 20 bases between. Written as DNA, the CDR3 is TGTGCCAGCAGCTTACTCGTGCGTGATCGGACAGATAACTATGGCTACACCTTC. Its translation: CASSLLVRDRTDNYGYTF.

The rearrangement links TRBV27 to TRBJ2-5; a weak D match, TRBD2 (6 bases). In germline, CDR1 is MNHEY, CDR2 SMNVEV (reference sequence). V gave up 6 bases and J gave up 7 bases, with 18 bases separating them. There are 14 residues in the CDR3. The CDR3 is CASSDRDSWGTQYF. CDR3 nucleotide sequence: TGTGCCAGCAGCGACCGGGACTCCTGGGGGACCCAGTACTTC.

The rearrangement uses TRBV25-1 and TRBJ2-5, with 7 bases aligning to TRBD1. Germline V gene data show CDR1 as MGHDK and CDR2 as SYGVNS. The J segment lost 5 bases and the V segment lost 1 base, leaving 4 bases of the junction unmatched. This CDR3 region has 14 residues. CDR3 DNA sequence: TGTGCCAGCAGTGAATCGACAGGGAAGGAGACCCAGTACTTC. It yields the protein CASSESTGKETQYF.

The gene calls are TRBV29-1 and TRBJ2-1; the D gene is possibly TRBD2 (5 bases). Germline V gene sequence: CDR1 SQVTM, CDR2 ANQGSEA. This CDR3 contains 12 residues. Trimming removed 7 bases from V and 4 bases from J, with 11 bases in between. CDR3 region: CSDDGEYNEQFF. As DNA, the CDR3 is TGCAGCGACGACGGGGAATACAATGAGCAGTTCTTC.

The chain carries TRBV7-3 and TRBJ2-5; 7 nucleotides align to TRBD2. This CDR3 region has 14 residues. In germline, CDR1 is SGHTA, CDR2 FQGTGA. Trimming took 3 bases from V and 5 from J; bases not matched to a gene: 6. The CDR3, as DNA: TGTGCCAGCAGCTTCTTTGGGGGAGGGGAGACCCAGTACTTC. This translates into CASSFFGGGETQYF.

The CDR3 region has the DNA TGTGCCAGCAGTGTACAGGAGGGGAACACTGAAGCTTTCTTT. Amino acids: CASSVQEGNTEAFF. The rearrangement links TRBV6-1 to TRBJ1-1; possible D gene TRBD1, 5 bases. V dropped 4 bases and J dropped 1 base, with 10 bases sitting between them. The CDR3 loop spans 14 amino acids. CDR1 is MNHNS, CDR2 SASEGT, per germline.

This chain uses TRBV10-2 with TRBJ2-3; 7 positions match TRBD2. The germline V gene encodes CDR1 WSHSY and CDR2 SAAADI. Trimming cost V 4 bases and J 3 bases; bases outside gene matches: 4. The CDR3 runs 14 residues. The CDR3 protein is CASSGGGNTDTQYF. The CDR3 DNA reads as TGCGCCAGCAGTGGCGGGGGAAATACAGATACGCAGTATTTT.

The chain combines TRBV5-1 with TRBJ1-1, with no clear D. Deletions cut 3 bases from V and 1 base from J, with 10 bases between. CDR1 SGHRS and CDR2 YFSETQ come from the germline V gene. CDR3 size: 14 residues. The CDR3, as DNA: TGCGCCAGCAGCTCAACCTCGGGGAACACTGAAGCTTTCTTT. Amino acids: CASSSTSGNTEAFF.

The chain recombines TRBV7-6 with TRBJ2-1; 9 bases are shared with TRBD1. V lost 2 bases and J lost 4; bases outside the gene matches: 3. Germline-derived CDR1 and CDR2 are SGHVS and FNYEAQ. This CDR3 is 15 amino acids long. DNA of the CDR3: TGTGCCAGCAGCTTAAGGACAGGGGCTTACAATGAGCAGTTCTTC. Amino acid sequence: CASSLRTGAYNEQFF. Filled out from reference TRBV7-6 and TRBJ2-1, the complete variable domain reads GAGVSQSPRYKVTKRGQDVALRCDPISGHVSLYWYRQALGQGPEFLTYFNYEAQQDKSGLPNDRFSAERPEGSISTLTIQRTEQRDSAMYRCASSLRTGAYNEQFFGPGTRLTVL.

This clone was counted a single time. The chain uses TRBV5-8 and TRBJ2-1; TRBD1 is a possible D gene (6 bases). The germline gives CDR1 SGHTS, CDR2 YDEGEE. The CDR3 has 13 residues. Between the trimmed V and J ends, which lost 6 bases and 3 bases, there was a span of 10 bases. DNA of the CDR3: TGTGCCAGCACCCCGGACAGCTACAATGAGCAGTTCTTC. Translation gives CASTPDSYNEQFF. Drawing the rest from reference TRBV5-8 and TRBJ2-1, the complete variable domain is EAGVTQSPTHLIKTRGQQATLRCSPISGHTSVYWYQQALGLGLQFLLWYDEGEERNRGNFPPRFSGRQFPNYSSELNVNALELEDSALYLCASTPDSYNEQFFGPGTRLTVL.

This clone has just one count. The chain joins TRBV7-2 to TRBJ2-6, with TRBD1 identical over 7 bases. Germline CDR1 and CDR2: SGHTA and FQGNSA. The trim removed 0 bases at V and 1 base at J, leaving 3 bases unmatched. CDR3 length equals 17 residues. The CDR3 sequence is CASSLAGGNSGANVLTF. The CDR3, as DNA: TGTGCCAGCAGCTTAGCAGGGGGCAATTCTGGGGCCAACGTCCTGACTTTC.

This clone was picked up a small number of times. The CDR3: CSVEEALVDEQFF. The CDR3 DNA sequence: TGCAGCGTTGAAGAGGCCCTCGTGGATGAGCAGTTCTTC. The V and J genes are TRBV29-1 and TRBJ2-1, with unresolved D. CDR3 size: 13 residues. Germline V gives CDR1 SQVTM, CDR2 ANQGSEA. Trimming took off 0 bases at V and 8 bases at J, with 11 bases between the two ends.

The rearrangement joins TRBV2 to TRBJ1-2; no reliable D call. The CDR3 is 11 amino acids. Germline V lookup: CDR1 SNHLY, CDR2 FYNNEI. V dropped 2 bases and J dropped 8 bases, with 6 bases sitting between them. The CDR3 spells CASSESSGYTF. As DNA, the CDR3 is TGTGCCAGCAGTGAATCGAGCGGCTACACCTTC.

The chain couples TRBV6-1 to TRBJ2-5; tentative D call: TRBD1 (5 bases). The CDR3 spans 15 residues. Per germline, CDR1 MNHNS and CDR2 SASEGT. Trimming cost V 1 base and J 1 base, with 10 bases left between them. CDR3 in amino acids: CASSEVWTPQETQYF. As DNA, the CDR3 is TGTGCCAGCAGTGAAGTGTGGACACCCCAAGAGACCCAGTACTTC.

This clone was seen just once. CDR3 nucleotides: TGTGCTAGTGGCTATGGACAGCCGAATGAAAAACTGTTTTTT. Translated, it gives CASGYGQPNEKLFF. The rearrangement uses TRBV12-5 and TRBJ1-4; possible D gene TRBD1, 6 bases. The CDR3 is 14 amino acids. The germline CDR1 and CDR2 sequences are LGHNT and FRNRAP. The V end was cut by 6 bases, the J end by 5 bases, with 13 bases between. The full variable domain, its missing parts supplied by reference TRBV12-5 and TRBJ1-4, is DARVTQTPRHKVTEMGQEVTMRCQPILGHNTVFWYRQTMMQGLELLAYFRNRAPLDDSGMPKDRFSAEMPDATLATLKIQPSEPRDSAVYFCASGYGQPNEKLFFGSGTQLSVL.